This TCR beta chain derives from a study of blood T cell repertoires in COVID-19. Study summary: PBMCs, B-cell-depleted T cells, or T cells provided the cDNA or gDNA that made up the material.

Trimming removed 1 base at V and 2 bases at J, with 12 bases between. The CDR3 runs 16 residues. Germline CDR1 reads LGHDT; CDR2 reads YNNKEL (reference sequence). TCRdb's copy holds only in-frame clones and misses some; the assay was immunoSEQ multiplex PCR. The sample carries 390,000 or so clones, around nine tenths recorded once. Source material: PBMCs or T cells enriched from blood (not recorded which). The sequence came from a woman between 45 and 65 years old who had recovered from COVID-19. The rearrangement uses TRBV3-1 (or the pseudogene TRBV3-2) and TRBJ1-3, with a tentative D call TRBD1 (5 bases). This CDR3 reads CASSQASAGPGNTIYF. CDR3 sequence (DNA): TGTGCCAGCAGCCAAGCGTCTGCGGGGCCTGGAAACACCATATATTTT.